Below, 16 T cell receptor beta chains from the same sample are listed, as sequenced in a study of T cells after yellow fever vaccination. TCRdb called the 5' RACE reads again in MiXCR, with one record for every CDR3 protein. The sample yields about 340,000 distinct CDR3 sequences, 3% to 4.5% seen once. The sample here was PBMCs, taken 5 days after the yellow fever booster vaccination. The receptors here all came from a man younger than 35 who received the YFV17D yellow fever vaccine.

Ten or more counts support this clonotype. For the CDR3, the DNA is TGTGCCAGCAGTTCCCGGCGGGGTTCGACTGAAGCTTTCTTT. Its translation: CASSSRRGSTEAFF. J is TRBJ1-1 and V is TRBV12-3 or TRBV12-4; D gene uncertain. The CDR3 consists of 14 residues. The ends were cut back, 4 bases at V and 5 bases at J, with 14 bases in the middle.

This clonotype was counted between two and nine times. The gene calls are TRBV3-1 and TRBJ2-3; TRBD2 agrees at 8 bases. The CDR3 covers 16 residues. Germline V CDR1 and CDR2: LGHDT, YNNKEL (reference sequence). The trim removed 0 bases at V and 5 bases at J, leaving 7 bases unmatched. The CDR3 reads CASSQEGAGGIDTQYF. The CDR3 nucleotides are TGTGCCAGCAGCCAAGAAGGCGCGGGGGGAATAGATACGCAGTATTTT.

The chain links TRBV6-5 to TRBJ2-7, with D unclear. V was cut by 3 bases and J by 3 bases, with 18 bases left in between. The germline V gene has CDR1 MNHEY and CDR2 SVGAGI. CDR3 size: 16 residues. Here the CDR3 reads CASSYTTDPPNYEQYF. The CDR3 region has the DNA TGTGCCAGCAGTTATACCACGGATCCTCCCAACTACGAGCAGTACTTC.

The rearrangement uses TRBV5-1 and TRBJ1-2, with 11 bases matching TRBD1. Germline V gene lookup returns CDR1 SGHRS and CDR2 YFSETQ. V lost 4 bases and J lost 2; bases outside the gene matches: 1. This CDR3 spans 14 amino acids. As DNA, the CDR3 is TGCGCCAGCAGCGGACAGGGGGCGAACTATGGCTACACCTTC. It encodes CASSGQGANYGYTF.

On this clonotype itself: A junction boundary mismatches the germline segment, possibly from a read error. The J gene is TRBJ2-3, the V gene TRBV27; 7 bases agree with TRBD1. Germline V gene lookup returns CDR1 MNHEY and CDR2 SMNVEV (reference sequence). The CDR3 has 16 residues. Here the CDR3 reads CPSSLMLTGGTDTQYF. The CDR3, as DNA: TGTCCCAGCAGCCTAATGTTAACAGGGGGCACAGATACGCAGTATTTT.

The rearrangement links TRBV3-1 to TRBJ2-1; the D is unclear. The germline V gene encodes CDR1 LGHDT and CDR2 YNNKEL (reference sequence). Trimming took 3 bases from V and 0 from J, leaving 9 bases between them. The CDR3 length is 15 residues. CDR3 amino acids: CASSQNPDSYNEQFF. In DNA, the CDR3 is TGTGCCAGCAGCCAGAACCCGGACTCCTACAATGAGCAGTTCTTC.

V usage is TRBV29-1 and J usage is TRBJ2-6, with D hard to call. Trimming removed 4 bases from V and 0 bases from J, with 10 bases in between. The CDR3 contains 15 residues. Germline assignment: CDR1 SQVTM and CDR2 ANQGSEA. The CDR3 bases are TGCAGCGTTGGGGTCGGAAACTCTGGGGCCAACGTCCTGACTTTC. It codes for CSVGVGNSGANVLTF.

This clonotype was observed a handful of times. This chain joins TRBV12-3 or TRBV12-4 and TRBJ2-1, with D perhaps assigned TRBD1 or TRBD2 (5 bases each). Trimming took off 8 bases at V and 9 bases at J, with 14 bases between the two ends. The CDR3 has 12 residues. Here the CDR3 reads CASSAPGAEQFF. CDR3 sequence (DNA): TGTGCCAGCTCCGCCCCCGGGGCTGAGCAGTTCTTC.

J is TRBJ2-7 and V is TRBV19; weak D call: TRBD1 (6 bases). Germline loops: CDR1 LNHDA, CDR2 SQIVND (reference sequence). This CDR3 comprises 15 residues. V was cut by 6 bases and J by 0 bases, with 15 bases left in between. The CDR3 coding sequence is TGTGCCAGTAGCCCCAGGGGATCTAGCTCCTACGAGCAGTACTTC. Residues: CASSPRGSSSYEQYF.

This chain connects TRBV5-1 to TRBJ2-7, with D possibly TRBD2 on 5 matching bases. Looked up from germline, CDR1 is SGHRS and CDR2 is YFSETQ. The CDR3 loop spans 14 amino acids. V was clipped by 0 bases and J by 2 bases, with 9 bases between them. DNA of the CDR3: TGCGCCAGCAGCTTGGCCGGGGATACCTACGAGCAGTACTTC. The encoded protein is CASSLAGDTYEQYF.

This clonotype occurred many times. The DNA for the CDR3 is TGTGCCAGCAGTCCTCGCTTTACCGGGAGTCCCAGTGGTGAAAAACTGTTTTTT. Encoded protein: CASSPRFTGSPSGEKLFF. The chain carries TRBV12-3 or TRBV12-4 and TRBJ1-4; D is unclear. The V and J ends lost 5 bases and 7 bases respectively, with 26 bases between them. This CDR3 has 18 residues.

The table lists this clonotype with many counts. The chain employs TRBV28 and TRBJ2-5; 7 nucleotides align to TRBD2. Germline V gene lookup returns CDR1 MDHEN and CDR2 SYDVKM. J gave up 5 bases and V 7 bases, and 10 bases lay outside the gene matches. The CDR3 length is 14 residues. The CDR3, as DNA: TGTGCCAGCACCCCCCCGCGGGGGTGGGAGACCCAGTACTTC. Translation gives CASTPPRGWETQYF. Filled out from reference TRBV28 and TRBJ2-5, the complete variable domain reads DVKVTQSSRYLVKRTGEKVFLECVQDMDHENMFWYRQDPGLGLRLIYFSYDVKMKEKGDIPEGYSVSREKKERFSLILESASTNQTSMYLCASTPPRGWETQYFGPGTRLLVL.

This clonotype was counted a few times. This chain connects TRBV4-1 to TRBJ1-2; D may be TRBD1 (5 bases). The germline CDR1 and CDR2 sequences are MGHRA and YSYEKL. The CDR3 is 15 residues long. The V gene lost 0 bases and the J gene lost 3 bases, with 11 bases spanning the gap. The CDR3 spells CASSQDRAIHYGYTF. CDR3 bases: TGCGCCAGCAGCCAAGACAGGGCCATCCACTATGGCTACACCTTC.

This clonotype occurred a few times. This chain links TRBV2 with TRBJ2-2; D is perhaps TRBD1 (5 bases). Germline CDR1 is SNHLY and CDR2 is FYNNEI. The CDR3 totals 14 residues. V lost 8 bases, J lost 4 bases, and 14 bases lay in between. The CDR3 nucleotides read TGTGCCAGCCGATTGACAGCTCCCACCGGGGAGCTGTTTTTT. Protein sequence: CASRLTAPTGELFF.

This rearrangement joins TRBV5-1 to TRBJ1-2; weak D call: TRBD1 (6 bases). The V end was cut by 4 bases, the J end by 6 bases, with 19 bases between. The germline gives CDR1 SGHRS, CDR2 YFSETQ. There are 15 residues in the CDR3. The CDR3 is CASSPSGVEQNGYTF. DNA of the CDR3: TGCGCCAGCAGCCCCTCAGGGGTCGAGCAAAATGGCTACACCTTC.

CDR3 nucleotides: TGTGCCAGCAGCTTGGAAGACCCGTTGAGCGAGCAGTACTTC. Protein: CASSLEDPLSEQYF. The chain is built from TRBV5-5 and TRBJ2-7; no firm D call. The CDR3 extends over 14 amino acids. V lost 0 bases to trimming and J lost 6 bases, with 13 bases between them. CDR1 SGHKS and CDR2 YYEKEE come from the germline V gene (reference sequence).